The 26 T cell receptor beta chains below were found in one sample sequenced in a study of tumor and adjacent non-tumor tissue in lung cancer. This sample's RNA came from whole unsorted tissue. A modified ARM-PCR protocol with three rounds of nested PCR amplified TCRbeta. Using its own MiXCR run on the multiplex PCR reads, TCRdb lists one record per CDR3 protein. Of about 120,000 distinct CDR3 sequences listed, 84% are singletons. Sequenced input: lung tumor tissue. These receptors were collected from a man aged 65 to 79 with non-small cell lung cancer.

With regard to this clonotype: One end of the junction varies from germline; a read error may be responsible. V usage is TRBV7-8 and J usage is TRBJ2-5, with D possibly being TRBD1 (6 bases). Germline CDR1 SGHVS, CDR2 FQNEAQ. CDR3 length: 16 residues. CDR3 bases: TGTGCCGGCAGCACAGGACAGCTAGGGTACCAAGAGACCCAGTATTTC. It is translated as CAGSTGQLGYQETQYF.

Details on this clonotype: It may be a read error: a sequence one base away is much more abundant. This chain uses TRBV20-1 with TRBJ1-1; TRBD1 agrees at 7 bases. Unmatched junction bases numbered 12, after V lost 6 bases and J lost 5 bases. CDR3 length equals 14 residues. Germline values: CDR1 DFQATT, CDR2 SNEGSKA (reference sequence). As DNA, the CDR3 is TGCAGTGCACCCACAGGGGCGCTGGAAACTGAAGCTTTCTTT. As protein: CSAPTGALETEAFF.

This clonotype was detected only once. The chain uses TRBV6-2 or TRBV6-3 and TRBJ2-7; the match to TRBD2 covers 7 bases. The CDR3 has 15 residues. Trimming removed 1 base from V and 2 bases from J; junction bases left unmatched: 5. Germline V gene lookup returns CDR1 MNHEY and CDR2 SVGEGT. The CDR3 loop reads CASSYYGGNTYEQYF. In DNA form, the CDR3 reads TGTGCCAGCAGTTACTACGGGGGGAATACCTACGAGCAGTACTTC.

Concerning this clonotype: At one boundary the junction diverges from the germline segment, which might be a read error. The chain couples TRBV20-1 to TRBJ2-7; the D gene could be TRBD1 or TRBD2 (5 bases each). CDR1 is DFQATT, CDR2 SNEGSKA, per germline (reference sequence). The CDR3 covers 11 residues. CDR3 protein: CNANGAVEQYF. The CDR3 coding sequence is TGCAATGCTAACGGGGCAGTCGAGCAGTACTTC.

The chain combines TRBV13 with TRBJ2-7; the D is unclear. The CDR3 runs to 13 residues. V shed 2 bases and J shed 5 bases, with 10 bases lying between them. Germline values: CDR1 PRHDT, CDR2 FYEKMQ (reference sequence). In nucleotides, the CDR3 is TGTGCCAGCAGCTTAAGCACGGTGGACGAGCAGTACTTC. It yields the protein CASSLSTVDEQYF.

For this clonotype: No DNA is shown, since the ends of the CDR3 on it are uncertain; the CDR3 is the one TCRdb lists. This chain connects TRBV7-8 to TRBJ2-5; the table's D call, TRBD1, has no DNA check behind it. Germline assignment: CDR1 SGHVS and CDR2 FQNEAQ. The CDR3 has 15 residues if both end residues are counted. The CDR3 reads CASSFGGGSGETQYF.

To note about this clonotype: A clone one base away is much larger, so this may be a read error. V is TRBV13 and J is TRBJ2-2, with D possibly TRBD2 on 5 matching bases. This CDR3 is 15 amino acids long. Germline assignment: CDR1 PRHDT and CDR2 FYEKMQ (reference sequence). Here the CDR3 DNA reads TGTGCCAGCAGCTACGACCCCCGGAACACCGGGAAGCTGTTTTTT. As protein: CASSYDPRNTGKLFF.

To note about this clonotype: The junction does not match germline at one end; this may be a read error. This chain joins TRBV28 and TRBJ1-1; D uncertain. Looked up from germline, CDR1 is MDHEN and CDR2 is SYDVKM. The CDR3 extends over 12 amino acids. CDR3 loop: CASQSGSSETFF. Written as DNA, the CDR3 is TGTGCCAGCCAATCTGGGTCTTCTGAAACTTTCTTT. Based on the CDR3 plus reference TRBV28 and TRBJ1-1, the full variable domain is DVKVTQSSRYLVKRTGEKVFLECVQDMDHENMFWYRQDPGLGLRLIYFSYDVKMKEKGDIPEGYSVSREKKERFSLILESASTNQTSMYLCASQSGSSETFFGQGTRLTVV.

The rearrangement uses TRBV11-3 and TRBJ2-7; weak D call: TRBD1 (5 bases). V lost 0 bases, J lost 6 bases, and 15 bases lay in between. CDR1 is SGHNT, CDR2 YENEEA, per germline. This CDR3 has 15 residues. Written as DNA, the CDR3 is TGTGCCAGCAGCTTAGATGGGGCAATGGCTCGCGAGCAGTACTTC. As protein: CASSLDGAMAREQYF.

About this clonotype itself: A read error may account for a junction end that differs from germline. The rearrangement links TRBV20-1 to TRBJ1-6, with no clear D. CDR3 length: 13 amino acids. The V gene's germline CDR1 is DFQATT and CDR2 SNEGSKA (reference sequence). CDR3 amino acids: CDARFTYNSPLHF. The CDR3 region has the DNA TGCGATGCTAGATTCACTTATAACTCACCCCTCCACTTT.

This clonotype counts as medium-sized. The chain couples TRBV11-2 to TRBJ2-2; perhaps TRBD2 as D (5 bases). The V end was cut by 5 bases, the J end by 3 bases, with 13 bases between. This CDR3 spans 15 amino acids. Germline V CDR1 and CDR2: SGHAT, FQNNGV. The CDR3 is CASSPSGTYTGELFF. The CDR3 bases are TGTGCCAGCAGCCCAAGCGGAACGTACACCGGGGAGCTGTTTTTT.

Note on this clonotype: This CDR3 is missing its conserved last phenylalanine or tryptophan, likely due to a read error. The gene calls are TRBV12-3 or TRBV12-4 and TRBJ2-5; TRBD1 aligns across 7 bases. J lost 2 bases, V lost 8 bases, and 8 bases had no gene match. The CDR3 is 14 residues long. This CDR3 is CASCVRDRQETQYS. CDR3 DNA sequence: TGTGCCAGCTGTGTTAGGGACAGACAAGAGACCCAGTACTCC.

This clonotype was picked up many times. The chain is built from TRBV6-5 and TRBJ1-2; D call uncertain. Germline V gene lookup returns CDR1 MNHEY and CDR2 SVGAGI. The length of the CDR3 is 12 residues. Trimming removed 5 bases at V and 3 bases at J, with 7 bases between. CDR3 amino acids: CASSRSDYGYTF. The CDR3 bases are TGTGCCAGCAGTAGGTCTGACTATGGCTACACCTTC.

Comment on this clonotype: Its ends do not fully match the called genes, so a read error is possible. The V and J genes are TRBV5-4 and TRBJ1-2; D unclear. Per germline, CDR1 SGHNT and CDR2 YYREEE (reference sequence). The CDR3 is 13 amino acids. The CDR3 coding sequence is TGTGCCAGCTGCTTGATCAGTAGCTTTGGCTACACCTTC. This codes for CASCLISSFGYTF.

A word on this clonotype: The junction departs from the called germline gene at one end, perhaps through a read error. The chain joins TRBV4-2 to TRBJ2-5; D may be TRBD2 (6 bases). Germline V lookup: CDR1 LGHNA, CDR2 YNFKEQ. The CDR3 has 13 residues. This CDR3 reads CASSVRWGVTQYF. For the CDR3, the DNA is TGTGCCAGCAGCGTGCGATGGGGGGTGACCCAATACTTC.

This chain connects TRBV12-3 or TRBV12-4 to TRBJ1-6, with no clear D. CDR3 length: 16 amino acids. Between the trimmed V and J ends, which lost 6 bases and 2 bases, there was a span of 14 bases. CDR3 nucleotide sequence: TGTGCCAGCAGCCCCAGCCTGAGCGCCTATAATTCACCCCTCCACTTT. The encoded protein is CASSPSLSAYNSPLHF.

This clonotype was seen at least ten times. This chain links TRBV10-3 with TRBJ2-5; no clear D. This CDR3 spans 14 amino acids. Germline lookup yields CDR1 ENHRY and CDR2 SYGVKD. The V end lost 0 bases, the J end lost 3 bases, and 8 bases lay between the germline ends. The CDR3, as DNA: TGTGCCATCAGTGAGTCGAAGGCGGAAGAGACCCAGTACTTC. This encodes CAISESKAEETQYF.

On this clonotype itself: At one end the junction does not follow the germline gene, possibly because of a read error. V is TRBV4-3 and J is TRBJ2-5; perhaps TRBD1 as D (6 bases). Germline V gene lookup returns CDR1 LGHNA and CDR2 YSLEER. The CDR3 has 16 residues. CDR3 nucleotides: TGCGCCACCAGCCAAGCCGGTGGGGTGGGACAAGAGACCCAGTATTTC. This sequence encodes CATSQAGGVGQETQYF.

On this clonotype: Since a much larger clone is just one base distant, this may be a read error. The chain carries TRBV20-1 and TRBJ2-1; no clear D. This CDR3 spans 11 amino acids. Germline V gene sequence: CDR1 DFQATT, CDR2 SNEGSKA (reference sequence). CDR3 residues: CTASNYNEQFF. The CDR3, as DNA: TGCACTGCCTCTAATTACAATGAGCAGTTCTTC.

This clonotype has only a few counts. The junction and the germline gene differ at one end; a read error may be behind it. The chain carries TRBV5-5 and TRBJ1-1; D is unresolved. Germline CDR1 and CDR2: SGHKS and YYEKEE (reference sequence). This CDR3 has 13 residues. CDR3 loop: CASSLGLNIEAFF. The DNA of the CDR3 is TGTGCTAGCAGCTTAGGGCTGAACATTGAAGCTTTCTTT.

In this sample, this clonotype turned up a few times. At one of its ends the junction is not consistent with the germline gene, which may arise from a read error. The rearrangement links TRBV29-1 to TRBJ2-5, with D possibly matching TRBD2 (5 bases). There are 13 residues in the CDR3. Germline V gives CDR1 SQVTM, CDR2 ANQGSEA. In nucleotides, the CDR3 is TGTAGCGTGGCCGACATGTTCCAAGAGACCCAATATTTC. Translation gives CSVADMFQETQYF.

A word on this clonotype: A junction boundary mismatches the germline segment, possibly from a read error. CDR3 region: CASSKDSQNTEALF. Here the CDR3 DNA reads TGCGCTAGCAGCAAGGACAGCCAGAACACTGAAGCTCTCTTT. The V and J genes are TRBV5-1 and TRBJ1-1, with a weak D call TRBD1 (6 bases). The length of the CDR3 is 14 residues. CDR1 SGHRS and CDR2 YFSETQ come from the germline V gene. The full variable domain, completed using reference TRBV5-1 and TRBJ1-1, is KAGVTQTPRYLIKTRGQQVTLSCSPISGHRSVSWYQQTPGQGLQFLFEYFSETQRNKGNFPGRFSGRQFSNSRSEMNVSTLELGDSALYLCASSKDSQNTEALFGQGTRLTVV.

Regarding this clonotype: One end of the junction does not line up with germline, which may come from a read error. V and J are TRBV4-1 and TRBJ2-2; 11 nucleotides agree with TRBD2. This CDR3 has 20 amino acids. CDR1 and CDR2 from the germline V gene are MGHRA and YSYEKL. The CDR3 here is CASRARGSSGGPQAIGEMFF. In DNA, the CDR3 is TGCGCCAGCAGAGCAAGAGGGTCTAGCGGGGGGCCGCAGGCAATCGGGGAGATGTTTTTT.

This clonotype was observed a handful of times. A junction boundary mismatches the germline segment, possibly from a read error. CDR3 protein: CVSSLSGQGAYEQYF. The CDR3 DNA is TGTGTCAGCAGTCTATCGGGACAGGGGGCCTACGAGCAGTACTTC. The chain combines TRBV11-1 with TRBJ2-7; 11 positions agree with TRBD1. The CDR3 contains 15 residues. Germline lookup yields CDR1 SGHAT and CDR2 FQDESV (reference sequence). Combining the CDR3 with reference TRBV11-1 and TRBJ2-7 gives the whole variable domain EAEVAQSPRYKITEKSQAVAFWCDPISGHATLYWYRQILGQGPELLVQFQDESVVDDSQLPKDRFSAERLKGVDSTLKIQPAELGDSAMYLCVSSLSGQGAYEQYFGPGTRLTVT.

As for this clonotype: Mismatch with germline at one junction end may stem from a read error. This sequence joins TRBV5-4 and TRBJ1-1, with 9 bases aligning to TRBD1. The CDR3 covers 14 residues. Per the germline V gene, CDR1 is SGHNT and CDR2 is YYREEE (reference sequence). The CDR3 is CTSSFDRGNTEGFF. The CDR3 region has the DNA TGTACTAGCAGCTTCGACAGGGGGAACACTGAAGGTTTCTTT.

Turning to this clonotype: Since the CDR3 does not end with the conserved phenylalanine or tryptophan, this likely comes from a read error. The limits of the CDR3 on the DNA are not certain, so only TCRdb's listed CDR3 is given. This chain uses TRBV29-1 with TRBJ2-5. The CDR3 numbers 13 amino acids, ends counted. Germline CDR1 and CDR2: SQVTM and ANQGSEA. The CDR3 sequence is CSLADRFQETQHY.